Below, one T cell receptor (beta chain) is given with its context. The sample is drawn from a study of blood T cell repertoires in COVID-19. Study background: PBMCs, B-cell-depleted T cells, or T cells were the source of the cDNA or gDNA that made up the material.

Germline CDR1 is MNHEY and CDR2 is SVGAGI. Trimming took off 6 bases at V and 3 bases at J, with 8 bases between the two ends. The length of the CDR3 is 12 residues. Authors' processing steps: Cell counts per sample came from amplifying reference gene primers. Here immunoSEQ multiplex PCR was the method, and the copy in TCRdb shows in-frame clones only, minus some. That table supplies the V and J calls and clone size; D and trimming were determined from the DNA. Of about 200,000 clones in the sample, over 75% were seen once. What was sequenced was peripheral blood. V is TRBV6-5 and J is TRBJ1-1; D remains unclear. The sequence was obtained from a man between 50 and 59 years old with acute or convalescent COVID-19. In DNA, the CDR3 is TGTGCCAGCAGAAACAGCTACACTGAAGCTTTCTTT. This sequence encodes CASRNSYTEAFF.